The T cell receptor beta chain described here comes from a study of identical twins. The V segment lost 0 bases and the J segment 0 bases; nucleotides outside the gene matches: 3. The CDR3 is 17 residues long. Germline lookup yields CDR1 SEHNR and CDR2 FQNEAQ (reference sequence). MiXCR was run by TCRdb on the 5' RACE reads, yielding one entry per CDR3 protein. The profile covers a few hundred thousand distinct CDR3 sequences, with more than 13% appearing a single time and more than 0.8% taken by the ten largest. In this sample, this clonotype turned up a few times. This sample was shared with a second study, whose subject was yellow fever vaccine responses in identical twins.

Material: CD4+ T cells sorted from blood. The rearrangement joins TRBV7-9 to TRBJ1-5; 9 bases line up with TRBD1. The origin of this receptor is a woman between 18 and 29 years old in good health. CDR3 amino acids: CASSLAGQGISNQPQHF. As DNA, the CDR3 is TGTGCCAGCAGCTTAGCGGGACAGGGTATTAGCAATCAGCCCCAGCATTTT.